These 14 T cell receptor beta chains originate from one sample sequenced in a study of graft-versus-host responses after intestinal transplantation. The antigens these receptors bind are not known. The data were produced by immunoSEQ multiplex PCR, yet TCRdb's version contains in-frame clones alone and is incomplete. The data hold about 100,000 clones, with roughly 90% observed a single time. The sequenced sample was unstimulated CD4+ T cells sorted from spleen or lymph node cells, obtained before transplant. The receptors were gathered from a human donor who was the organ donor for an intestinal transplant.

As for this clone: The junction shows a germline mismatch at one end, possibly a read error. This chain links TRBV9 with TRBJ1-3, with D maybe TRBD1 (5 bases). Germline V gene lookup returns CDR1 SGDLS and CDR2 YYNGEE. The CDR3 contains 16 residues. CDR3 sequence (DNA): TGTGCCAGCAGCATCAGCGGGGGGATATTTGGAAACACCGTATATTTT. Encoded protein: CASSISGGIFGNTVYF.

This clone was detected only a few times. Here the CDR3 reads CASSDSGETQYF. The DNA of the CDR3 is TGTGCCAGCAGCGATAGTGGAGAGACCCAGTACTTC. This sequence joins TRBV7-6 and TRBJ2-5; D is unclear. With 5 bases removed from V and 4 bases from J, the gap between germline ends came to 8 bases. The length of the CDR3 is 12 residues. The germline V gene has CDR1 SGHVS and CDR2 FNYEAQ.

The V gene is TRBV6-1, the J gene TRBJ1-1, with D unclear. V was clipped by 6 bases and J by 2 bases, with 4 bases between them. The CDR3 has 11 amino acids. From germline, CDR1 is MNHNS and CDR2 SASEGT. CDR3 in amino acids: CASRHNTEAFF. The CDR3 region has the DNA TGTGCCAGCAGACACAACACTGAAGCTTTCTTT.

This clone was seen once. The V gene is TRBV27, the J gene TRBJ1-6; perhaps TRBD1 as D (5 bases). The length of the CDR3 is 14 residues. The V gene's germline CDR1 is MNHEY and CDR2 SMNVEV (reference sequence). V was trimmed by 2 bases and J by 9 bases, leaving 11 bases between them. The CDR3 is CASSLGHRTSPLHF. CDR3 bases: TGTGCCAGCAGTTTAGGACACAGGACTTCACCCCTCCACTTT.

The gene calls are TRBV5-1 and TRBJ1-2; 8 nucleotides match TRBD1. CDR1 is SGHRS and CDR2 is YFSETQ in the germline V gene. CDR3 length: 13 amino acids. Trimming took 4 bases from V and 5 from J; bases not matched to a gene: 4. The DNA of the CDR3 is TGCGCCAGCAGCACGACAGGGGTATATGGCTACACCTTC. Its protein is CASSTTGVYGYTF.

In its sample, this clone was seen once. The chain employs TRBV18 and TRBJ2-1, with 11 bases lining up with TRBD2. Trimming removed 3 bases from V and 1 base from J; junction bases left unmatched: 2. Germline V gives CDR1 KGHSH, CDR2 LQKENI. This CDR3 has 16 amino acids. The CDR3 loop reads CASSPSGRGSYNEQFF. The CDR3 DNA reads as TGTGCCAGCTCACCTAGCGGGAGGGGTTCCTACAATGAGCAGTTCTTC.

V gene TRBV6-1 combines with J gene TRBJ1-5; tentatively, D is TRBD1 (5 bases). Trimming removed 6 bases at V and 3 bases at J, with 12 bases between. Germline CDR1 MNHNS, CDR2 SASEGT. CDR3 length equals 14 residues. As DNA, the CDR3 is TGTGCCAGCAGCGGGACGGATAACAATCAGCCCCAGCATTTT. This translates into CASSGTDNNQPQHF.

The rearrangement joins TRBV29-1 to TRBJ1-1, with D unclear. The V end lost 6 bases, the J end lost 0 bases, and 14 bases lay between the germline ends. The CDR3 is 14 amino acids. Germline CDR1 SQVTM, CDR2 ANQGSEA. The CDR3 nucleotides read TGCAGCGTCCGAGGGAGGCAGTTGAACACTGAAGCTTTCTTT. Translation gives CSVRGRQLNTEAFF.

The chain carries TRBV2 and TRBJ2-2; D is unclear. Germline assignment: CDR1 SNHLY and CDR2 FYNNEI. The CDR3 covers 14 residues. The V end was cut by 2 bases, the J end by 4 bases, with 8 bases between. As DNA, the CDR3 is TGTGCCAGCAGTGAAAACAGCCTCACCGGGGAGCTGTTTTTT. Its translation is CASSENSLTGELFF.

The CDR3 nucleotides are TGCAGCGTTGAGGACGGCTCTGGAAACACCATATATTTT. It encodes CSVEDGSGNTIYF. This chain joins TRBV29-1 and TRBJ1-3, with D unresolved. This CDR3 is 13 amino acids long. CDR1 is SQVTM, CDR2 ANQGSEA, per germline. The V and J ends lost 3 bases and 0 bases respectively, with 6 bases between them.

The J gene is TRBJ2-1, the V gene TRBV11-3, with D unclear. The CDR3 has 14 residues. Germline CDR1 and CDR2: SGHNT and YENEEA. V was cut by 0 bases and J by 0 bases, with 3 bases left in between. The CDR3 DNA sequence: TGTGCCAGCAGCTTAGATCCCTCCTACAATGAGCAGTTCTTC. Its translation is CASSLDPSYNEQFF.

The V call is TRBV18, the J call TRBJ2-1; D not certain. Per the germline V gene, CDR1 is KGHSH and CDR2 is LQKENI. Between the trimmed V and J ends, which lost 5 bases and 5 bases, there was a span of 10 bases. This CDR3 comprises 13 residues. The CDR3 loop reads CASSTKENNEQFF. The DNA for the CDR3 is TGTGCCAGCTCAACTAAAGAAAACAATGAGCAGTTCTTC.

This clone was recorded a few times. The chain carries TRBV7-9 and TRBJ1-3; TRBD1 is a possible D gene (6 bases). Germline values: CDR1 SEHNR, CDR2 FQNEAQ (reference sequence). Trimming took 5 bases from V and 0 from J, leaving 14 bases between them. The CDR3 runs 16 residues. The CDR3 region is CASSPGQPSSGNTIYF. CDR3 nucleotide sequence: TGTGCCAGCAGCCCCGGACAGCCGAGCTCTGGAAACACCATATATTTT. Full variable domain (missing parts from reference TRBV7-9 and TRBJ1-3): DTGVSQNPRHKITKRGQNVTFRCDPISEHNRLYWYRQTLGQGPEFLTYFQNEAQLEKSRLLSDRFSAERPKGSFSTLEIQRTEQGDSAMYLCASSPGQPSSGNTIYFGEGSWLTVV.

The chain carries TRBV5-5 and TRBJ2-2; perhaps TRBD2 as D (5 bases). From germline, CDR1 is SGHKS and CDR2 YYEKEE (reference sequence). The CDR3 has 13 residues. Trimming cost V 1 base and J 6 bases, with 7 bases left between them. The CDR3 loop reads CASSLRGSGELFF. CDR3 DNA: TGTGCCAGCAGCTTGAGAGGGTCCGGGGAGCTGTTTTTT.